The clone carrying this T cell receptor (beta chain) appeared many times. Its antigen remains unidentified. 2 million unsorted PBMCs were stored in RNAlater at -80 °C before RNA extraction. 5'RACE with 10-nucleotide random UMIs produced the cDNA. TCRdb fed the 5' RACE reads into MiXCR, producing one record per CDR3 protein. The sample lists some 60,000 distinct CDR3 sequences; 3% to 4% were seen once. These data come from a study of neurological immune-mediated disorders. The CDR3 length is 14 residues. V was shortened by 2 bases and J by 4 bases, with 12 bases between the two germline ends. Germline V gene lookup returns CDR1 SGHDT and CDR2 YYEEEE. Whole-study results and caveats: When grouped phylogenetically, the repertoires of 18 of the 34 multiple sclerosis patients fell together in one related-CDR3 cluster, which is a possible signature. The greatest TCR clonal expansion appeared in HTLV-1-associated myelopathy and the smallest, falling below healthy controls, in multiple sclerosis.

Sequencing was done on a sample of PBMCs. The TCR originated in a woman between 50 and 59 years old with multiple sclerosis. The rearrangement links TRBV5-6 to TRBJ1-2, with D possibly matching TRBD1 (6 bases). This CDR3 is CASSLQGLGYGYTF. In DNA, the CDR3 is TGTGCCAGCAGCTTACAGGGTTTGGGCTATGGCTACACCTTC.